Listed below are T cell receptor beta chains from one sample, sequenced in a study of T-cell reconstitution after alpha-beta-depleted transplantation in children. TCRdb itself ran the PCR reads through MiXCR, one entry per CDR3 protein. The sample lists 350,000 to 400,000 distinct CDR3 sequences, more than 10% occurring once. The starting material was PBMCs, obtained from the stem cell graft. The source is a human donor who donated a stem cell graft to a child with Fanconi anemia. The CDR3 runs from the conserved cysteine through the conserved F or W. The D gene is left open where the match is weak. Some rows mark clone size as missing; the rest say once, few, many or name a class of expanded clone.

V: TRBV29-1; J: TRBJ2-2; size: few; D: -; CDR3: CSVTDRNTGELFF; DNA: TGCAGCGTGACGGACAGGAACACCGGGGAGCTGTTTTTT
V: TRBV10-3; J: TRBJ1-1; size: many; D: TRBD1; CDR3: CATEQTGLGTEAFF; DNA: TGTGCCACCGAACAGACAGGGCTAGGCACTGAAGCTTTCTTT
V: TRBV2; J: TRBJ2-7; size: -; D: -; CDR3: CARQGRGPAHEQYF; DNA: TGTGCCCGTCAGGGCAGGGGCCCGGCCCACGAGCAGTACTTC
V: TRBV5-1; J: TRBJ2-5; size: many; D: -; CDR3: CASSLGKETQYF; DNA: TGCGCCAGCAGCTTGGGGAAAGAGACCCAGTACTTC
V: TRBV29-1; J: TRBJ2-3; size: many; D: -; CDR3: CSVYNSADTQYF; DNA: TGCAGCGTCTACAATTCGGCAGATACGCAGTATTTT
V: TRBV12-3/TRBV12-4; J: TRBJ2-3; size: few; D: -; CDR3: CASSFLSGADTQYF; DNA: TGTGCCAGCAGTTTTCTGAGTGGAGCAGATACGCAGTATTTT
V: TRBV4-3; J: TRBJ2-3; size: many; D: TRBD2; CDR3: CASSQSPSSGGADTQYF; DNA: TGCGCCAGCAGCCAGTCACCTTCTAGCGGGGGGGCAGATACGCAGTATTTT
V: TRBV7-8; J: TRBJ2-5; size: many; D: -; CDR3: CASSLARETQYF; DNA: TGTGCCAGCAGCTTAGCGCGGGAGACCCAGTACTTC
V: TRBV2; J: TRBJ2-2; size: few; D: -; CDR3: CASKSPGLFEGELFF; DNA: TGTGCCAGCAAATCACCCGGGCTTTTTGAAGGGGAGCTGTTTTTT
V: TRBV20-1; J: TRBJ1-1; size: -; D: -; CDR3: CSARDRTGGTEAFF; DNA: TGCAGTGCTAGAGATCGGACGGGGGGAACTGAAGCTTTCTTT
V: TRBV3-1; J: TRBJ2-1; size: few; D: -; CDR3: CASSQDRLNNEQFF; DNA: TGTGCCAGCAGCCAAGACAGGCTAAACAATGAGCAGTTCTTC
V: TRBV20-1; J: TRBJ2-2; size: many; D: -; CDR3: CSASLPSNTGELFF; DNA: TGCAGTGCTAGCCTCCCTTCGAACACCGGGGAGCTGTTTTTT
V: TRBV12-3/TRBV12-4; J: TRBJ1-5; size: -; D: -; CDR3: CTLWGGYQPQHF; DNA: TGTACCCTCTGGGGGGGTTATCAGCCCCAGCATTTT
V: TRBV6-1; J: TRBJ2-1; size: few; D: -; CDR3: CASSDPASPHYNEQFF; DNA: TGTGCCAGCAGTGACCCGGCAAGCCCCCACTACAATGAGCAGTTCTTC
V: TRBV2; J: TRBJ2-5; size: few; D: TRBD2; CDR3: CASRAGLPETQYF; DNA: TGTGCCAGCAGAGCGGGACTTCCAGAGACCCAGTACTTC
V: TRBV20-1; J: TRBJ1-6; size: few; D: -; CDR3: CSARGGNSPLHF; DNA: TGCAGTGCTAGAGGAGGGAATTCACCCCTCCACTTT
V: TRBV3-1; J: TRBJ1-1; size: many; D: -; CDR3: CASSYWTGNTEAFF; DNA: TGTGCCAGCAGCTACTGGACCGGGAACACTGAAGCTTTCTTT
V: TRBV5-1; J: TRBJ1-1; size: -; D: TRBD1; CDR3: CASSKETGGQTEAFF; DNA: TGCGCCAGCAGTAAGGAAACAGGGGGACAAACTGAAGCTTTCTTT
V: TRBV12-3/TRBV12-4; J: TRBJ2-7; size: few; D: -; CDR3: CASSPLFGEGEQYF; DNA: TGTGCCAGCAGTCCGCTCTTTGGCGAGGGAGAGCAGTACTTC
V: TRBV29-1; J: TRBJ1-5; size: many; D: -; CDR3: CSVGGVSNQPQHF; DNA: TGCAGCGTTGGGGGTGTTAGCAATCAGCCCCAGCATTTT
V: TRBV12-3/TRBV12-4; J: TRBJ1-2; size: many; D: -; CDR3: CASSLLEGYTF; DNA: TGTGCCAGCAGTTTGCTGGAAGGCTACACCTTC
V: TRBV4-2; J: TRBJ2-1; size: many; D: TRBD1; CDR3: CASSQDRQGANNEQFF; DNA: TGTGCCAGCAGCCAAGATAGACAGGGGGCAAACAATGAGCAGTTCTTC
V: TRBV10-2; J: TRBJ1-5; size: many; D: TRBD1; CDR3: CASGTGNNQPQHF; DNA: TGCGCCAGTGGGACAGGGAATAATCAGCCCCAGCATTTT